This record looks at one T cell receptor beta chain sequence and its context. Its antigen is unknown. The sample comes from a study of siplizumab effects on memory and regulatory T cells. Regarding the study as a whole: The suppressive capacity of proliferating Tregs from siplizumab cultures remained unconfirmed.

Repertoires were generated with immunoSEQ multiplex PCR, while TCRdb's copy carries only in-frame clones and drops some. The sample yields approximately 58,000 clones, approximately 93% seen once. Germline V gives CDR1 LGHNT, CDR2 FRNRAP. The CDR3 sequence is 13 residues long. V gave up 1 base and J gave up 0 bases, with 3 bases separating them. The clonotype originates from a human donor in good health. The sequenced sample consisted of CD8+ T cells sorted from blood. This chain links TRBV12-5 with TRBJ1-1; D is unclear. The CDR3 loop reads CASGLGLNTEAFF. For the CDR3, the DNA is TGTGCTAGTGGTTTGGGTCTGAACACTGAAGCTTTCTTT.